This T cell receptor (beta chain) appears in the sequencing data of a study of blood T cells in healthy people across ages. Primers used in a second PCR of about 7 to 12 cycles were a sample-barcoded 5' primer and a J-beta primer mix. TCRdb recomputed calls from the 5' RACE reads with MiXCR, one row per CDR3 protein. Of about 1.8 million distinct CDR3 sequences in the sample, less than 50% were seen once. The CDR3 extends over 15 amino acids. The ends lost 2 bases at V and 10 bases at J; junction bases unmatched: 8. Germline CDR1 reads KGHSH; CDR2 reads LQKENI. The receptor was derived from a woman in her thirties or forties in good health. The sequencing input was blood. The V call is TRBV18, the J call TRBJ2-1; 10 positions agree with TRBD1. The CDR3 sequence: CASSPNGQGVGEQFF. In nucleotides, the CDR3 is TGTGCCAGCTCACCAAACGGACAGGGGGTCGGCGAGCAGTTCTTC.